Below, 17 T cell receptor beta chains from the same sample are listed, as sequenced in a study of blood T cell repertoires in COVID-19. The repertoire was sequenced with immunoSEQ multiplex PCR; TCRdb's copy has only in-frame clones and lacks some. The sample has under 350,000 clones, around 88% seen once. The source material was peripheral blood. The receptors were sampled from a man aged 35 to 55 with acute or convalescent COVID-19.

Comment on this clone: Within the sample, other DNA sequences also encode this same CDR3. This chain uses TRBV12-5 with TRBJ2-1, with D possibly TRBD2 on 7 matching bases. The CDR3 extends over 14 amino acids. Germline loops: CDR1 LGHNT, CDR2 FRNRAP. V was cut by 3 bases and J by 4 bases, with 10 bases left in between. The CDR3, as DNA: TGTGCTAGTGGTTTAGGGGGGGCATACAATGAGCAGTTCTTC. This codes for CASGLGGAYNEQFF.

This clone was observed a single time. This rearrangement joins TRBV3-1 (or the pseudogene TRBV3-2) to TRBJ1-5; D ambiguous. The CDR3 contains 14 residues. The V end lost 5 bases, the J end lost 0 bases, and 8 bases lay between the germline ends. Germline V gene lookup returns CDR1 LGHDT and CDR2 YNNKEL (reference sequence). CDR3 protein: CASSESYSNQPQHF. CDR3 bases: TGTGCCAGCAGCGAGAGCTATAGCAATCAGCCCCAGCATTTT.

In nucleotides, the CDR3 is TGTGCCAGCAGGTGGAGGTCTGATGAAAAACTGTTTTTT. Residues: CASRWRSDEKLFF. The chain links TRBV6-5 to TRBJ1-4; D is ambiguous. The CDR3 totals 13 residues. The germline V gene has CDR1 MNHEY and CDR2 SVGAGI. Deletions cut 6 bases from V and 6 bases from J, with 11 bases between.

The chain recombines TRBV18 with TRBJ2-7, with D perhaps matching TRBD2 (5 bases). V lost 0 bases, J lost 6 bases, and 15 bases lay in between. Looked up from germline, CDR1 is KGHSH and CDR2 is LQKENI. The CDR3 covers 15 residues. The CDR3: CASSPPRVLESEQYF. The CDR3 DNA follows: TGTGCCAGCTCACCACCGAGGGTACTTGAGAGCGAGCAGTACTTC.

This clone has just one count. One end of the junction is discordant with germline, which a read error may explain. The chain has TRBV5-4 and TRBJ1-1, with TRBD1 identical over 8 bases. The CDR3 contains 12 residues. The germline gives CDR1 SGHNT, CDR2 YYREEE (reference sequence). The CDR3 nucleotides read TGTGCCAGCAGCCCTGGGGGACAGGCCCCCTACTTT. Translated, it gives CASSPGGQAPYF.

The genes are TRBV12-5 and TRBJ1-1; D is undetermined. The CDR3 consists of 14 residues. With 4 bases removed from V and 1 base from J, the gap between germline ends came to 10 bases. Germline CDR1 is LGHNT and CDR2 is FRNRAP. The CDR3 DNA is TGTGCTAGTGGTTCCCCCGGGTCGAACACTGAAGCTTTCTTT. It codes for CASGSPGSNTEAFF.

To note about this clone: This sample includes further DNA sequences coding for the same CDR3. The rearrangement links TRBV9 to TRBJ1-3; D remains unclear. CDR3 length: 14 residues. Per the germline V gene, CDR1 is SGDLS and CDR2 is YYNGEE. The V gene lost 2 bases and the J gene lost 0 bases, with 6 bases spanning the gap. Here the CDR3 DNA reads TGTGCCAGCAGCGTCGGGGACTCTGGAAACACCATATATTTT. Protein product: CASSVGDSGNTIYF.

The V and J genes are TRBV11-2 and TRBJ2-7; 9 bases map to TRBD1. CDR1 and CDR2 (germline): SGHAT, FQNNGV. V was clipped by 5 bases and J by 2 bases; unmatched bases: 7. CDR3 size: 15 residues. The CDR3 coding sequence is TGTGCCAGCAGCCCGAAAGGACAGGGGCCCTACGAGCAGTACTTC. It translates to CASSPKGQGPYEQYF.

The chain carries TRBV27 and TRBJ1-2; 9 bases fit TRBD1. The J segment lost 8 bases and the V segment lost 6 bases, leaving 7 bases of the junction unmatched. The CDR3 runs 13 residues. From germline, CDR1 is MNHEY and CDR2 SMNVEV (reference sequence). The CDR3 protein is CASRNGQGSGYTF. The CDR3 bases are TGTGCCAGCAGAAACGGACAGGGGAGCGGCTACACCTTC.

The chain combines TRBV4-1 with TRBJ2-7, with TRBD2 matching over 9 bases. Per the germline V gene, CDR1 is MGHRA and CDR2 is YSYEKL. The CDR3 runs 15 residues. Germline trimming cut 1 base from V and 4 bases from J; bases unmatched to any gene: 5. The CDR3 sequence is CASSQGWRGGYEQYF. The CDR3 bases are TGCGCCAGCAGCCAAGGTTGGCGGGGGGGGTACGAGCAGTACTTC.

Only one count was recorded for this clone. This chain joins TRBV5-4 and TRBJ1-1; D may be TRBD1 (6 bases). The germline CDR1 and CDR2 sequences are SGHNT and YYREEE (reference sequence). V lost 4 bases, J lost 5 bases, and 15 bases lay in between. This CDR3 is built from 14 residues. Here the CDR3 reads CASSNGQIQTEAFF. In DNA, the CDR3 is TGTGCCAGCAGCAATGGACAGATCCAAACTGAAGCTTTCTTT.

The chain links TRBV19 to TRBJ1-3; D perhaps matches TRBD1 (5 bases). Trimming took 7 bases from V and 4 from J, leaving 17 bases between them. The length of the CDR3 is 15 residues. Germline V CDR1 and CDR2: LNHDA, SQIVND (reference sequence). DNA for the CDR3: TGTGCCAGTAACGTAAATCTGGGGCCAGGAAACACCATATATTTT. It codes for CASNVNLGPGNTIYF.

CDR3 amino acids: CATSDKRAGADTQYF. CDR3 coding DNA: TGTGCCACCAGTGATAAGAGGGCCGGAGCAGATACGCAGTATTTT. The chain has TRBV24-1 and TRBJ2-3, with D perhaps matching TRBD2 (5 bases). The CDR3 totals 15 residues. Germline assignment: CDR1 KGHDR and CDR2 SFDVKD. Trimming took 3 bases from V and 4 from J, leaving 13 bases between them.

The chain uses TRBV7-2 and TRBJ1-2, with D perhaps matching TRBD1 (5 bases). V lost 1 base to trimming and J lost 6 bases, with 15 bases between them. This CDR3 has 15 residues. Looked up from germline, CDR1 is SGHTA and CDR2 is FQGNSA. The CDR3 region is CASSLDKGLSNGYTF. As DNA, the CDR3 is TGTGCCAGCAGCTTAGATAAGGGGCTTTCGAATGGCTACACCTTC.

The CDR3 DNA sequence: TGTGCTAGTGGTTTGGTCGCCGGGGAGCTGTTTTTT. Its translation is CASGLVAGELFF. The chain recombines TRBV12-5 with TRBJ2-2; D ambiguous. CDR3 size: 12 residues. Between the trimmed V and J ends, which lost 0 bases and 6 bases, there was a span of 2 bases. In germline, CDR1 is LGHNT, CDR2 FRNRAP.

In its sample, this clone was seen once. The chain carries TRBV6-1 and TRBJ1-5; TRBD1 might be the D (6 bases). Trimming shortened V by 7 bases and J by 9 bases, and 16 bases separated the two germline ends. Germline CDR1 reads MNHNS; CDR2 reads SASEGT. This CDR3 is 13 amino acids long. DNA for the CDR3: TGTGCCAGCACCCTGGACAGCAGGAGGCCCCAGCATTTT. It codes for CASTLDSRRPQHF.

DNA of the CDR3: TGTGCCAGCAGTTTGAGTTTCTCCTACGAGCAGTACTTC. This gives the protein CASSLSFSYEQYF. The J gene is TRBJ2-7, the V gene TRBV12-3 or TRBV12-4; D is ambiguous. CDR3 size: 13 residues. The V and J ends lost 3 bases and 0 bases respectively, with 6 bases between them.